This T cell receptor (beta chain) was sequenced in a study of vaccination effects on CD4 cells after COVID-19. The study, taken as a whole, reports: The vaccine-induced clones of healthy vaccinees included only 1 of 255 that cross-reacted with common cold coronaviruses. There were few convalescent patients in the study and no early post-infection timepoints.

Germline lookup yields CDR1 KGHSH and CDR2 LQKENI. The CDR3 is 15 residues long. The germline V and J ends were trimmed by 5 bases and 3 bases, with 14 bases remaining between them. Comment on this clone: Antigen: not known.

Generated by immunoSEQ multiplex PCR, the TCRdb table keeps only in-frame clones and is missing some. The sample holds tens of thousands of clones, 60% to 80% seen once. Using viral peptide pools, the ViraFEST assay grew out antigen-specific CD4+ T cells prior to sequencing. Once cultured for under 11 days, the cells underwent separation to obtain CD4+ T cells. Vaccinated participants had no history of SARS-CoV-2 infection and tested negative for nucleocapsid antibodies. Each culture well received roughly 1.8 million PBMC. These cells were then cultured in IMDM with approximately 9.8 IU/ml IL-2 and 9 to 10 ug/ml peptides.

The sequence came from a human donor who received a COVID-19 vaccine. The sample was CD4+ T cells from PBMCs cultured with HCoV-OC43 spike peptides, taken before COVID-19 vaccination. Subset here: HCoV-OC43 spike overlapping peptide pool stimulation. The chain combines TRBV18 with TRBJ1-5, with D possibly TRBD1 on 5 matching bases. In DNA form, the CDR3 reads TGTGCCAGCTCAGGGGACTCCCTCTCCAATCAGCCCCAGCATTTT. Translating it yields CASSGDSLSNQPQHF. The full variable domain, its missing parts supplied by reference TRBV18 and TRBJ1-5, is NAGVMQNPRHLVRRRGQEARLRCSPMKGHSHVYWYRQLPEEGLKFMVYLQKENIIDESGMPKERFSAEFPKEGPSILRIQQVVRGDSAAYFCASSGDSLSNQPQHFGDGTRLSIL.